This T cell receptor (beta chain) was profiled in a study of blood T cell repertoires in COVID-19. As for the study in general: The United States, Italy and Spain provided the acute and convalescent COVID-19 samples. Nucleic acid was either cDNA or gDNA, and it came from T cells, B-cell-depleted T cells, or PBMCs.

CDR1 LGHNA and CDR2 YNFKEQ come from the germline V gene. This CDR3 contains 16 residues. Trimming took 3 bases from V and 4 from J, leaving 16 bases between them. In the original analysis: Cell counts per sample came from amplifying reference gene primers. This table comes from immunoSEQ multiplex PCR, and its TCRdb copy is limited to in-frame clones, with some not included. Clone size and the V and J calls come from that table; the DNA yielded D and trimming. The sample consists of approximately 70,000 clones, around nine tenths of them appearing once. V is TRBV4-2 and J is TRBJ2-1; D not resolved. Material for sequencing was peripheral blood. The clonotype originates from a woman aged 60 to 75 with acute or convalescent COVID-19. The CDR3 region is CASSHELRTLYNEQFF. The CDR3 DNA is TGTGCCAGCAGCCACGAACTCCGAACTCTATACAATGAGCAGTTCTTC.